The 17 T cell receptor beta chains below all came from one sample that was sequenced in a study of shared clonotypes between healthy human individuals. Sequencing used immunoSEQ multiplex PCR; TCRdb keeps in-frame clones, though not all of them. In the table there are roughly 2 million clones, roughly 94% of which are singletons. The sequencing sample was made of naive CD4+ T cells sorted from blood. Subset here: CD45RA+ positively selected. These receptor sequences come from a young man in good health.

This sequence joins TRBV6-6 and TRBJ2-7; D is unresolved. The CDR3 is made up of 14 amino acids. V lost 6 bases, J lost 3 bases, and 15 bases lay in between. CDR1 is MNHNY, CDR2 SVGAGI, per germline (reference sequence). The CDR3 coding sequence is TGTGCCAGCAGGCCCTCGGACGGCATCTACGAGCAGTACTTC. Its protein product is CASRPSDGIYEQYF.

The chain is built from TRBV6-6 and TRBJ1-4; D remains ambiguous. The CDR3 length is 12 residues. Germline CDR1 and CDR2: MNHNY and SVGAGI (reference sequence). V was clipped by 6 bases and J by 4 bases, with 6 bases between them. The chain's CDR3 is CASRFFNEKLFF. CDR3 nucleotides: TGTGCCAGCAGATTCTTTAATGAAAAACTGTTTTTT.

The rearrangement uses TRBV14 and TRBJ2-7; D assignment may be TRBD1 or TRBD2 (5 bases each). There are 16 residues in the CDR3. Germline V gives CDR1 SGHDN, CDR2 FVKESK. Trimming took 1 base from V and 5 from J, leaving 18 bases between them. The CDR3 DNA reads TGTGCCAGCAGCCAAGTTGGGACCCTCCTACCCAACGAGCAGTACTTC. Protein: CASSQVGTLLPNEQYF.

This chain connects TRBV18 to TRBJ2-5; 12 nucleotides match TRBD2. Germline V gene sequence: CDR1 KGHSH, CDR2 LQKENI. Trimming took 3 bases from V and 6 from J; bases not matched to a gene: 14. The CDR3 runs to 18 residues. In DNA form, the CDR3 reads TGTGCCAGCTCACCCCAAAGGATTGGACTAGCGGGAATTAAGACCCAGTACTTC. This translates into CASSPQRIGLAGIKTQYF.

The CDR3 protein is CAISESPLTGRETQYF. CDR3 in DNA: TGTGCCATCAGTGAGTCGCCTTTGACAGGGCGAGAGACCCAGTACTTC. The chain recombines TRBV10-3 with TRBJ2-5, with TRBD1 matching over 7 bases. Germline CDR1 ENHRY, CDR2 SYGVKD. After removal of 0 bases from V and 4 bases from J, the junction contained 8 bases not matched to a gene. The CDR3 contains 16 residues.

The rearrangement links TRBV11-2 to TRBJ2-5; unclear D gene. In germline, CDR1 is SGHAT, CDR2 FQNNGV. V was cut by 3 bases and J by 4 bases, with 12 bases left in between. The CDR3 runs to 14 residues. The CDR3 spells CASSLAVMGETQYF. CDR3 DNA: TGTGCCAGCAGCTTGGCCGTAATGGGAGAGACCCAGTACTTC.

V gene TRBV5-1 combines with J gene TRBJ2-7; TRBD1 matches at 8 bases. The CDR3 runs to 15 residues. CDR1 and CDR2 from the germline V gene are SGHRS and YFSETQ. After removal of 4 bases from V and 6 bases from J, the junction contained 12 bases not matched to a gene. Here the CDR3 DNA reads TGCGCCAGCAGCCCCGTGGGCGGACAGGGCTCCGAGCAGTACTTC. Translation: CASSPVGGQGSEQYF.

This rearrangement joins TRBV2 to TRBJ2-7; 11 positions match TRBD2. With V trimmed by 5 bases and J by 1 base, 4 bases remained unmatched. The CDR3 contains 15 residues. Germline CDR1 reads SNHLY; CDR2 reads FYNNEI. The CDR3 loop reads CASSPTSGISYEQYF. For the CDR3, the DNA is TGTGCCAGCAGTCCGACTAGCGGGATTTCCTACGAGCAGTACTTC.

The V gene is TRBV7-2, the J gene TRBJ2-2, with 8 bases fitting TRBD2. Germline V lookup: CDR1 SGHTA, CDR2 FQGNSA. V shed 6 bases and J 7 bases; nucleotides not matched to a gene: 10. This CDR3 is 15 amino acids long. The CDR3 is CASSRSGRIDGELFF. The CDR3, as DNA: TGTGCCAGCAGTAGAAGCGGGAGAATAGACGGGGAGCTGTTTTTT.

This CDR3 reads CASSSGQGSNQPQHF. The CDR3 bases are TGTGCCAGCAGCTCCGGACAGGGCAGCAATCAGCCCCAGCATTTT. The genes are TRBV9 and TRBJ1-5, with TRBD1 matching over 8 bases. Germline V lookup: CDR1 SGDLS, CDR2 YYNGEE. The junction had 4 bases not matched to a gene; V was cut back by 4 bases and J by 1 base. The CDR3 is made up of 15 amino acids.

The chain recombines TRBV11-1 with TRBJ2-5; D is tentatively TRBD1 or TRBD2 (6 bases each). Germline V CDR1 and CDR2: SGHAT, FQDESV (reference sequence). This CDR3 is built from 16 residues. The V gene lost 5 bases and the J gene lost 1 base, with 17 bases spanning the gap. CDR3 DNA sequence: TGTGCCAGCAGCCAAACCACGGGGGCGCCCCAAGAGACCCAGTACTTC. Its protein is CASSQTTGAPQETQYF.

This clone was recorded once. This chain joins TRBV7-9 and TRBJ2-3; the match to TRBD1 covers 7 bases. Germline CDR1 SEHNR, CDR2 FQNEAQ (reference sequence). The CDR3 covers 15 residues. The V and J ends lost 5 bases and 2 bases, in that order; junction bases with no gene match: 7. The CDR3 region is CASSRYGTATDTQYF. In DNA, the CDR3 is TGTGCCAGCAGCCGTTACGGGACAGCCACAGATACGCAGTATTTT.

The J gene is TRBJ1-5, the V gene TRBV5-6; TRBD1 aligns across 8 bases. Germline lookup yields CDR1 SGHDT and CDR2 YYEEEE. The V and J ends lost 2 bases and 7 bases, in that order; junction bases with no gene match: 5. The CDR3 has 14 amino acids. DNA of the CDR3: TGTGCCAGCAGCTTACTACAGGGGGTCCAGCCCCAGCATTTT. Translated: CASSLLQGVQPQHF.

The CDR3 coding sequence is TGTGCCAGCATGCCCTCCGGGGGGGGTTTTGGCTACACCTTC. Residues: CASMPSGGGFGYTF. The chain carries TRBV25-1 and TRBJ1-2; a possible D gene is TRBD1 (5 bases). Germline V gives CDR1 MGHDK, CDR2 SYGVNS. The CDR3 is 14 residues long. The ends were cut back, 7 bases at V and 7 bases at J, with 19 bases in the middle.

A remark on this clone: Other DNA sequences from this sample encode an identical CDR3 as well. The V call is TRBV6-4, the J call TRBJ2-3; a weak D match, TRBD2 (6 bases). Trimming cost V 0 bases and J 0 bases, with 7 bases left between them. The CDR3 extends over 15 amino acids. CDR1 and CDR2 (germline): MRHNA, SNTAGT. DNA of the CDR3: TGTGCCAGCAGTGACTCGGCGGGGAGCACAGATACGCAGTATTTT. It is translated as CASSDSAGSTDTQYF.

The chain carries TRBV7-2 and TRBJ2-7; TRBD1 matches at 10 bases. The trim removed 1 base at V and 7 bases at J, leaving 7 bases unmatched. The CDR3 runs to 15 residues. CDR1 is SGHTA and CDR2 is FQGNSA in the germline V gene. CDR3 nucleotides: TGTGCCAGCAGCTTAGTAGGGGACAGGGGATTAGAGCAGTACTTC. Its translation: CASSLVGDRGLEQYF.

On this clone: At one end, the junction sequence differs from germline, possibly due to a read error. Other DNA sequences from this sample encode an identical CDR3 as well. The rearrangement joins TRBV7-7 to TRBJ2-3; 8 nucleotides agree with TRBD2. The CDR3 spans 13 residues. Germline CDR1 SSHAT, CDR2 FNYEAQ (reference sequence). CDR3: CASSGGSTDTQYF. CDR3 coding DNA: TGTGCTAGCAGCGGGGGTAGTACAGATACGCAGTATTTT.